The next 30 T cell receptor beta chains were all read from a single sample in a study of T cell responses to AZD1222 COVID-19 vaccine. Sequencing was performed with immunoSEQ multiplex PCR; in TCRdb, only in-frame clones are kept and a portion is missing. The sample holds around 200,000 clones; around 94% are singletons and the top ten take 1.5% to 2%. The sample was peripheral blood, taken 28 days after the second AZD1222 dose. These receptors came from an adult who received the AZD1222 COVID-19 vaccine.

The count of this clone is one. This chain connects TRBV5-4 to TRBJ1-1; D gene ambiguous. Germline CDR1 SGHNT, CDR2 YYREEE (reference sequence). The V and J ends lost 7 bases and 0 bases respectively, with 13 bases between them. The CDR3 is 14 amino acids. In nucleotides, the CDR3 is TGTGCCAGCTCGGCACTGGGAATGAACACTGAAGCTTTCTTT. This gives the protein CASSALGMNTEAFF.

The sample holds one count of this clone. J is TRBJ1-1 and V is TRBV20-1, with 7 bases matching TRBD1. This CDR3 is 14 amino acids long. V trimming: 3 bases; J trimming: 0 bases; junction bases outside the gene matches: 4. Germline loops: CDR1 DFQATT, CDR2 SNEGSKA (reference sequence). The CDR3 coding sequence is TGCAGTGCTAGTTCGGGACAGCTGAACACTGAAGCTTTCTTT. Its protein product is CSASSGQLNTEAFF.

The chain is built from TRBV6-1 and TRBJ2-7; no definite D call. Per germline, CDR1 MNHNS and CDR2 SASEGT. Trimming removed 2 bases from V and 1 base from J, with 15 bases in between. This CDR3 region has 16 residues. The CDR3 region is CASSELRTGISYEQYF. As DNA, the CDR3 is TGTGCCAGCAGTGAACTGCGGACGGGTATATCCTACGAGCAGTACTTC.

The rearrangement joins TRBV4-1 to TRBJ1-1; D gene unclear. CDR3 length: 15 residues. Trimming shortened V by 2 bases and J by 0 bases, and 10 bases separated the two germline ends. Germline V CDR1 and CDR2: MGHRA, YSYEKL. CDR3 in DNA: TGCGCCAGCAGCCAAATGGTCCGCATGAACACTGAAGCTTTCTTT. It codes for CASSQMVRMNTEAFF.

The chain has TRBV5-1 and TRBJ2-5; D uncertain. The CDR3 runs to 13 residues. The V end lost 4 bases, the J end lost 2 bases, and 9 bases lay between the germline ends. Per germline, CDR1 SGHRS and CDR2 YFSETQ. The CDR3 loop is CASSIDIQETQYF. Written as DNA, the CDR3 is TGCGCCAGCAGCATAGACATACAAGAGACCCAGTACTTC.

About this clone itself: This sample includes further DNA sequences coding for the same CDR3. The DNA of the CDR3 is TGCAGTGCTAGGGATAACTATGGCTACACCTTC. This translates into CSARDNYGYTF. This chain connects TRBV20-1 to TRBJ1-2; D remains ambiguous. Germline CDR1 is DFQATT and CDR2 is SNEGSKA (reference sequence). V was clipped by 3 bases and J by 1 base, with 3 bases between them. The CDR3 loop spans 11 amino acids.

This CDR3 reads CASSYGQTGWDSPLHF. Written as DNA, the CDR3 is TGTGCCAGCAGTTATGGCCAGACAGGGTGGGATTCACCCCTCCACTTT. The chain joins TRBV6-9 to TRBJ1-6; TRBD1 matches at 7 bases. V shed 2 bases and J 8 bases; nucleotides not matched to a gene: 9. This CDR3 comprises 16 residues. CDR1 and CDR2 (germline): MNHGY, SVAAGI.

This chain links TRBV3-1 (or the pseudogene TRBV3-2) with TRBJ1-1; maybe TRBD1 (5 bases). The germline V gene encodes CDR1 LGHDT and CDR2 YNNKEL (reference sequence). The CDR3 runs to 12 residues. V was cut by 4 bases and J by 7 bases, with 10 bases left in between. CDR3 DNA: TGTGCCAGCAGCCGGGGACGGTATGAAGCTTTCTTT. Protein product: CASSRGRYEAFF.

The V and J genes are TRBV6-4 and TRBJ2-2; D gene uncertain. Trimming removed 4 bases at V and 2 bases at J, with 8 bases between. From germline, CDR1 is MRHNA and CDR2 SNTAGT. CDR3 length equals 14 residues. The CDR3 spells CASSVVGNTGELFF. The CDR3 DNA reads TGTGCCAGCAGTGTGGTGGGAAACACCGGGGAGCTGTTTTTT.

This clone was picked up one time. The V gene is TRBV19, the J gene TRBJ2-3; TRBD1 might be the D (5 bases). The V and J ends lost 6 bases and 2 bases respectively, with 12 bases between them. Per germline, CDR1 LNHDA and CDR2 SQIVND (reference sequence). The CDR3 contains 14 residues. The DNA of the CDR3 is TGTGCCAGTAGAGCCGCAGGGTCCACAGATACGCAGTATTTT. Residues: CASRAAGSTDTQYF.

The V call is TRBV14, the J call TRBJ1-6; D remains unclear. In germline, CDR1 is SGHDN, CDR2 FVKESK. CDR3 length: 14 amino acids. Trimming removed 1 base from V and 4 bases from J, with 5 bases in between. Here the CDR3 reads CASSQVGYNSPLHF. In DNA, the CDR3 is TGTGCCAGCAGCCAAGTAGGATATAATTCACCCCTCCACTTT.

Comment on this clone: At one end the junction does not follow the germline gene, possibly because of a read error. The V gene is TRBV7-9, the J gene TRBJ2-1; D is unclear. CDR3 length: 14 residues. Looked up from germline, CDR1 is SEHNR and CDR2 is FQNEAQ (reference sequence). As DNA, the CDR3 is TGTGCCAGCAGCTTAGCGGTATCAATCGGTGGTCGGCTCTTC. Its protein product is CASSLAVSIGGRLF.

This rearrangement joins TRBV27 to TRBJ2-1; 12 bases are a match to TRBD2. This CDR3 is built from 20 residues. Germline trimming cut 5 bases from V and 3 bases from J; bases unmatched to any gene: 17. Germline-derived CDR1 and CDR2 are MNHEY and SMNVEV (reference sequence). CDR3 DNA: TGTGCCAGCAGTCTCATCAAATTTCGACTAGCGGGGGAGAGCTACAATGAGCAGTTCTTC. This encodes CASSLIKFRLAGESYNEQFF.

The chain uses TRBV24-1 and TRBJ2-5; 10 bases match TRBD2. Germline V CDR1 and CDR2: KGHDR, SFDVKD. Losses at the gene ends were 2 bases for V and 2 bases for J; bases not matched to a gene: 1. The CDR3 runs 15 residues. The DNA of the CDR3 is TGTGCCACCAGTGATTCGACTAGCGGGCAAGAGACCCAGTACTTC. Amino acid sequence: CATSDSTSGQETQYF.

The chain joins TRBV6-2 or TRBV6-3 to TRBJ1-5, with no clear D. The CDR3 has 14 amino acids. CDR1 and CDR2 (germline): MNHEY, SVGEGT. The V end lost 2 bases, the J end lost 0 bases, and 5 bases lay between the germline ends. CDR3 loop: CASSYGASNQPQHF. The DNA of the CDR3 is TGTGCCAGCAGTTACGGAGCTAGCAATCAGCCCCAGCATTTT.

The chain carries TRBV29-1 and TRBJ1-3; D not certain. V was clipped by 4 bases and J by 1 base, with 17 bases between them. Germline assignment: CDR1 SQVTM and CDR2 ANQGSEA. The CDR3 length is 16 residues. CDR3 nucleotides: TGCAGCGTTGGTGGCGTGGAGAGTGGATCTGGAAACACCATATATTTT. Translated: CSVGGVESGSGNTIYF.

The CDR3 protein is CASSFGTGGYEQYF. The DNA of the CDR3 is TGTGCCAGCAGCTTTGGGACAGGGGGCTACGAGCAGTACTTC. The chain combines TRBV5-5 with TRBJ2-7; 11 bases are shared with TRBD1. Germline V gene sequence: CDR1 SGHKS, CDR2 YYEKEE (reference sequence). This CDR3 comprises 14 residues. V shed 2 bases and J 3 bases; nucleotides not matched to a gene: 1.

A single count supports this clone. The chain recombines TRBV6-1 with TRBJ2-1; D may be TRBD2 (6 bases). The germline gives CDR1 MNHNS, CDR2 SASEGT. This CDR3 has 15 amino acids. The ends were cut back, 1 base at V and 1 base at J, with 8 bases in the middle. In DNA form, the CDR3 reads TGTGCCAGCAGTGAAGGGGGAGGATCCTACAATGAGCAGTTCTTC. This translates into CASSEGGGSYNEQFF.

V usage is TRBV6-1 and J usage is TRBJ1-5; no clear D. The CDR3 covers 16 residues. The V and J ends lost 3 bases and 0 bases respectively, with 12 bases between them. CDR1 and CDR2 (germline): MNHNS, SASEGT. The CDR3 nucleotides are TGTGCCAGCAGTGAGTTCCTCATAAATAGCAATCAGCCCCAGCATTTT. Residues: CASSEFLINSNQPQHF.

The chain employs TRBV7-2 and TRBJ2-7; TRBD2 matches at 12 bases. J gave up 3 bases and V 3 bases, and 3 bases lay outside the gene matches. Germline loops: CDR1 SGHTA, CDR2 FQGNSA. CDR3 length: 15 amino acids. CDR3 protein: CASSLTSGSFYEQYF. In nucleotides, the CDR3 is TGTGCCAGCAGCTTGACTAGCGGGAGTTTCTACGAGCAGTACTTC.

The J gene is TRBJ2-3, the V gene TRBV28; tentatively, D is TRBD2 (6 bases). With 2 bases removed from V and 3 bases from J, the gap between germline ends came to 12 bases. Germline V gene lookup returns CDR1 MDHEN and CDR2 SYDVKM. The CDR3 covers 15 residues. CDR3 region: CASSLERARTDTQYF. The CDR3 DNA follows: TGTGCCAGCAGTTTAGAGCGGGCGAGAACAGATACGCAGTATTTT.

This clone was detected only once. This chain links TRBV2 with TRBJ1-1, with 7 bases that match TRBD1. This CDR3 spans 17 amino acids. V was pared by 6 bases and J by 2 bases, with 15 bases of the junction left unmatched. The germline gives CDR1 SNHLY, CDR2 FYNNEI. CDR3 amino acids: CASRAHRGGLLNTEAFF. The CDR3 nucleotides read TGTGCCAGCAGGGCACACAGGGGCGGCCTCCTAAACACTGAAGCTTTCTTT.

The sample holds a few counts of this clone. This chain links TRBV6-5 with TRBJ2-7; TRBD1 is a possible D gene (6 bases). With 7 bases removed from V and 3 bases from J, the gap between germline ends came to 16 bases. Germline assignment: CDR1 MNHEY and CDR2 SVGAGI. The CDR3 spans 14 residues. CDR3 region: CASIQAVGGYEQYF. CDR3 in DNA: TGTGCCAGCATCCAAGCGGTAGGGGGCTACGAGCAGTACTTC.

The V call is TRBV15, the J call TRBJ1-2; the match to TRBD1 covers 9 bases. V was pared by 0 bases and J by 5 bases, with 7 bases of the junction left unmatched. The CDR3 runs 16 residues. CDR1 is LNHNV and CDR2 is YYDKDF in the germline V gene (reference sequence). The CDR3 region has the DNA TGTGCCACCAGCAGAGAACAGGGGGCCCCATGGTATGGCTACACCTTC. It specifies CATSREQGAPWYGYTF.

The CDR3 sequence is CASSPAASSYNSPLHF. The DNA for the CDR3 is TGTGCCAGCAGTCCGGCGGCGAGCTCCTATAATTCACCCCTCCACTTT. The chain carries TRBV27 and TRBJ1-6; D uncertain. The CDR3 length is 16 residues. With 5 bases removed from V and 0 bases from J, the gap between germline ends came to 11 bases. CDR1 is MNHEY and CDR2 is SMNVEV in the germline V gene (reference sequence).

In nucleotides, the CDR3 is TGCGCCAGCAGCTTGTTGCCAGGGAGCGAAGAAACTGAAGCTTTCTTT. The encoded protein is CASSLLPGSEETEAFF. The gene calls are TRBV5-1 and TRBJ1-1, with D maybe TRBD1 (5 bases). The germline gives CDR1 SGHRS, CDR2 YFSETQ. Trimming removed 1 base at V and 5 bases at J, with 18 bases between. This CDR3 is 16 amino acids long. The whole variable domain, remainder taken from reference TRBV5-1 and TRBJ1-1, is KAGVTQTPRYLIKTRGQQVTLSCSPISGHRSVSWYQQTPGQGLQFLFEYFSETQRNKGNFPGRFSGRQFSNSRSEMNVSTLELGDSALYLCASSLLPGSEETEAFFGQGTRLTVV.

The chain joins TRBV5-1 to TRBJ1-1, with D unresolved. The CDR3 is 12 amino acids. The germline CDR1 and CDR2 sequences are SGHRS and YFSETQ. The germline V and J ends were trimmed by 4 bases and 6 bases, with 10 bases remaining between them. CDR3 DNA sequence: TGCGCCAGCAGCAGAACGAGGGCTGAAGCTTTCTTT. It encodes CASSRTRAEAFF.

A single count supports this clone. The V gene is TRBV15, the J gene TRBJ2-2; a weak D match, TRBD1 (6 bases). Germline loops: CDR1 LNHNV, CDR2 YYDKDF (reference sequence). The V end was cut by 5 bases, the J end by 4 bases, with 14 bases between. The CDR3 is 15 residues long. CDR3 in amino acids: CATSDGTSGTGELFF. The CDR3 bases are TGTGCCACCAGCGACGGGACATCAGGCACCGGGGAGCTGTTTTTT.

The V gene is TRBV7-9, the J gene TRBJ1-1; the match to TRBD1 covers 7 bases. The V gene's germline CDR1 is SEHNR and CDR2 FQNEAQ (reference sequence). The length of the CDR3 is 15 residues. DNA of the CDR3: TGTGCTAGCGATGGACAGGTCGTTGGGGGCACTGAAGCTTTCTTT. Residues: CASDGQVVGGTEAFF.

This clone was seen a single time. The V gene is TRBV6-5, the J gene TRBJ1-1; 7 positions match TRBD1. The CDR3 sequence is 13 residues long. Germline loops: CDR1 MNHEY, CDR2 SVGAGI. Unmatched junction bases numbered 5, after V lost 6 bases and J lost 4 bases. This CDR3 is CASRKSGGTEAFF. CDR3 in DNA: TGTGCCAGCAGAAAATCAGGGGGCACTGAAGCTTTCTTT.